This is a list of T cell receptor beta chains from one sample in a study of blood T cell repertoires in COVID-19. Assay: immunoSEQ multiplex PCR; the TCRdb copy retains only in-frame clones and omits some. The repertoire holds under 200,000 clones, with roughly 84% as singletons. Specimen: PBMCs or T cells enriched from blood (not recorded which). The receptors shown here come from a woman under 40 who had been exposed to COVID-19. The CDR3 runs from the conserved cysteine through the conserved F or W. The order of the fields is clone size, V gene, J gene, D gene, CDR3 DNA, CDR3 protein. D genes are given only for firm matches. The listing skips clone size in some rows; elsewhere it reads once, few, many or a size class.

size: .
V: TRBV11-3
J: TRBJ2-3
D: .
DNA: TGTGCCAGCAGTTCAACAGATACGCAGTATTTT
CDR3: CASSSTDTQYF

size: once
V: TRBV5-1
J: TRBJ2-3
D: TRBD2
DNA: TGCGCCAGCAGCTTGGGCGGGGGGCCGGATACGCAGTATTTT
CDR3: CASSLGGGPDTQYF

size: .
V: TRBV2
J: TRBJ1-5
D: TRBD1
DNA: TGTGCCAGCAGTGAAGGGCCGGGACAGGGCAATCAGCCCCAGCATTTT
CDR3: CASSEGPGQGNQPQHF

size: .
V: TRBV7-8
J: TRBJ1-2
D: .
DNA: TGTGCCAGCAGCTTAGATCCTCCGGCAGGGGTTACTTATGGCTACACCTTC
CDR3: CASSLDPPAGVTYGYTF

size: .
V: TRBV2
J: TRBJ1-5
D: TRBD1
DNA: TGTGCCAGCAGGAGAGGAAGGACCGGGACAGCCAGGGATCAGCCCCAGCATTTT
CDR3: CASRRGRTGTARDQPQHF

size: .
V: TRBV27
J: TRBJ1-2
D: TRBD1
DNA: TGTGCCAGCAGTAAAGCTAACAGGGGGCGCAGAGGCTACACCTTC
CDR3: CASSKANRGRRGYTF

size: .
V: TRBV27
J: TRBJ1-2
D: .
DNA: TGTGCCAGCAGTTTAAAACAGGGACCCTTCTATGGCTACACCTTC
CDR3: CASSLKQGPFYGYTF

size: .
V: TRBV27
J: TRBJ1-5
D: .
DNA: TGTGCCAGCAGTTTTCTAGGGGGCAATCAGCCCCAGCATTTT
CDR3: CASSFLGGNQPQHF

size: many
V: TRBV10-3
J: TRBJ1-2
D: TRBD1
DNA: TGTGCCATCAGTGACTTGGACAGGGGCTACACCTTC
CDR3: CAISDLDRGYTF

size: few
V: TRBV11-2
J: TRBJ1-1
D: .
DNA: TGTGCCAGCAGCCGTCCTTGGGGGGACACTGAAGCTTTCTTT
CDR3: CASSRPWGDTEAFF

size: few
V: TRBV11-2
J: TRBJ1-1
D: .
DNA: TGTGCCAGCAGCCCCAGCGCTGAAGCTTTCTTT
CDR3: CASSPSAEAFF

size: .
V: TRBV27
J: TRBJ1-5
D: .
DNA: TGTGCCAGCAGGTCAGGGTGGGGCAATCAGCCCCAGCATTTT
CDR3: CASRSGWGNQPQHF

size: .
V: TRBV7-9
J: TRBJ1-3
D: TRBD1
DNA: TGTGCCAGCAGCTTAGGACAGGGAAATGGAAACACCATATATTTT
CDR3: CASSLGQGNGNTIYF

size: once
V: TRBV7-9
J: TRBJ1-2
D: .
DNA: TGTGCCAGCAGCTTAGGGGCTAGGGGGAGAGGCTACACCTTC
CDR3: CASSLGARGRGYTF

size: .
V: TRBV5-1
J: TRBJ1-5
D: .
DNA: TGCGCCAGCAGCTTGGAGGTAGGGAGGCAGCCCCAGCATTTT
CDR3: CASSLEVGRQPQHF